This TCR beta chain was observed in a study of identifying expanded T cells in peripheral blood (dated by TCRdb to between 2017 and 2020). A note on the overall study: Technical replicates were generated by sequencing separate aliquots of the same genomic DNA pool, and four replicates were compared pairwise.

The CDR3 starts with the cysteine, ends with the phenylalanine, and has 14 residues. The DNA shown is the 42-base CDR3, in frame from base 1. The V end loses 5 bases and the J end loses 3 bases, and a stretch of 14 bases separates them. Based on the germline V gene (reference sequence), the CDR1 and CDR2 sequences are SEHNR and FQNEAQ. During the collection period, no immune events, such as infections, were documented for the healthy donors. Blood repertoires from healthy donors were used as a training cohort for calibrating time-dependent variance in a beta-binomial model of differential abundance of T-cell clones. The training cohort was composed of some ten healthy donors, 3 female and 7 male. On average the donors were around 39 years old, and their ages spanned about 25 to 64 years. Obtained from a commercial supplier, whole blood was collected from each healthy donor at three time points set around two weeks apart. For immunosequencing, genomic DNA was extracted from whole blood that had not been sorted.

Of note for this clone: Its antigen is still unknown. The sample holds no much larger clone one base away, and base qualities are not on file.

Overall results and qualifications from the work: The authors expected biological variance in healthy repertoires might increase further over much longer intervals such as months to years. The binomial model flagged roughly 1.2 differentially abundant clones between technical replicates but about 15 over about 2 weeks and 19 over about four weeks. Variance in clone template counts between approximately 2-week samples significantly increased with total template count across all healthy donors. Across all healthy-donor time intervals, the beta-binomial model significantly lowered both the number of clones called differentially abundant and the false-positive rate.

The immunoSEQ Assay, which uses bias-controlled multiplex PCR amplification of genomic DNA, was used to profile TCRbeta CDR3 regions. The authors' pipeline ran thus. To quantify the absolute abundance of each unique TCRbeta CDR3 region, the sequences were collapsed and filtered. Differential abundance was assessed using a binomial (Fisher-equivalent) model and a beta-binomial model in which time-dependent variance fitted from healthy donors was added. Clones with fewer than 5 combined templates were removed, and a clone was called differentially abundant if the clone's Benjamini-Hochberg FDR was below 0.01. Using the form v = (b*log(k)+a)^2, the beta-binomial variance was modeled as a function of the total template count across the two samples. What TCRdb holds here is the immuneACCESS table cut down to in-frame rearrangements. Part of the clones is not present; checked against another copy, under half of the missing clones reflect an unresolved V gene, and the others are unexplained. V and J calls and clone size are those listed in that table; D and trimming were worked out from the DNA. In this sample the table shows 60,000 to 70,000 clones, approximately 89% of which occur a single time. The ten biggest clones cover roughly 4.5% of the sample.

The sequence was obtained from a person aged 18-70 years in good health. This chain is built from TRBV7-9 and TRBJ2-7, with the D gene too uncertain to name. The sample comprised blood. The DNA sequence is TGTGCCAGCAGCATTAGTCCATCGGGCTACGAGCAGTACTTC. The translation is CASSISPSGYEQYF.